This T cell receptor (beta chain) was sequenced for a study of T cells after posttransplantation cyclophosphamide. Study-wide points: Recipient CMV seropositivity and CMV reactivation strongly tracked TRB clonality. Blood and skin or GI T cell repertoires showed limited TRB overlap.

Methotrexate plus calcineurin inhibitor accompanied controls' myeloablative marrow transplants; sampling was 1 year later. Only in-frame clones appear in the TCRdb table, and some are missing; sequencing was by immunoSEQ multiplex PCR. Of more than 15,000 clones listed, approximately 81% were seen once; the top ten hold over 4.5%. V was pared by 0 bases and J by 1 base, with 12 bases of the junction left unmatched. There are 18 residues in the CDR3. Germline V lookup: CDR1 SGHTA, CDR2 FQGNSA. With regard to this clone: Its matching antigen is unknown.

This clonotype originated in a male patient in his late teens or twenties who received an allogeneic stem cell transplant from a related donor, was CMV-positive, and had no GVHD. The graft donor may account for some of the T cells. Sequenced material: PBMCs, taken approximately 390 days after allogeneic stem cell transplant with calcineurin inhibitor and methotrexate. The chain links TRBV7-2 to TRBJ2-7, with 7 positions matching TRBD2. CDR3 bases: TGTGCCAGCAGCTTAGCCCGTAGCTTGGTGGGAGGGTCCTACGAGCAGTACTTC. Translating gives CASSLARSLVGGSYEQYF.